This T cell receptor (beta chain) was captured in a study of blood T cell repertoires in COVID-19. Study in general: Acute-phase and convalescent COVID-19 samples originated in the United States, Italy and Spain. Sources were T cells, B-cell-depleted T cells, or PBMCs; the material itself was cDNA or gDNA.

Germline values: CDR1 MNHNS, CDR2 SASEGT. V lost 2 bases and J lost 1, with 11 bases in between. The CDR3 loop spans 16 amino acids. Per the authors' pipeline: By means of reference gene primer amplification, nucleated cell counts were estimated. Using immunoSEQ multiplex PCR, the repertoire was profiled, and TCRdb retains in-frame clones only, with some absent. That table is the source of V, J and clone size, and D and trimming were worked out from the DNA. The data contain about 210,000 clones, around 89% of them singletons. The chain uses TRBV6-1 and TRBJ1-4; TRBD1 is a possible D gene (5 bases). Sequenced: peripheral blood. The clonotype originates from a woman in her forties with acute or convalescent COVID-19. The CDR3 region is CASSELGRGTNEKLFF. The CDR3 DNA sequence: TGTGCCAGCAGTGAACTGGGAAGGGGAACTAATGAAAAACTGTTTTTT.